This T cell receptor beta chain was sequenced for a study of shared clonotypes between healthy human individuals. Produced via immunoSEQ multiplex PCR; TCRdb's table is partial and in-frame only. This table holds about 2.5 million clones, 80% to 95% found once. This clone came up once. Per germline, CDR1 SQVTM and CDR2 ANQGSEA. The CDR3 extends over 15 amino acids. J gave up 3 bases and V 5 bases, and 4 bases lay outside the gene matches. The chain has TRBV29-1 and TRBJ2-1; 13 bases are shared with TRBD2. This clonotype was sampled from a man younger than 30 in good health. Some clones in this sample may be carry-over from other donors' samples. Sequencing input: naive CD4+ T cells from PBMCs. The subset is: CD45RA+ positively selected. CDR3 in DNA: TGCAGCGTTAGACTAGCGGGAGGAAACTACAATGAGCAGTTCTTC. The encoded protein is CSVRLAGGNYNEQFF.